Listed below are T cell receptor beta chains from one sample, sequenced in a study of shared clonotypes between healthy human individuals. The protocol was immunoSEQ multiplex PCR, while the TCRdb copy is restricted to in-frame clones and leaves out a portion. Among nearly 1 million clones listed, 70% to 85% were seen once. Material for sequencing was memory CD4+ T cells sorted from blood. These receptors were collected from a man younger than 30 in good health. Each CDR3 is given with its conserved first and last residue. The D gene is left open where the match is weak. Rows may omit the clone size; those that give it use once, few, many or a size class.

D gene,J gene,V gene,clone size,CDR3 protein,CDR3 DNA
.,TRBJ1-5,TRBV10-3,.,CAISEGSDQPQHF,TGTGCCATCAGTGAGGGCTCCGATCAGCCCCAGCATTTT
.,TRBJ2-2,TRBV10-3,.,CAISVGVPGELFF,TGTGCCATCAGTGTAGGAGTCCCCGGGGAGCTGTTTTTT
TRBD1,TRBJ1-1,TRBV19,.,CASSIDLRQGMNTEAFF,TGTGCCAGTAGTATAGACTTGCGACAGGGTATGAACACTGAAGCTTTCTTT
.,TRBJ1-2,TRBV30,.,CAWVVKGGARGYTF,TGTGCCTGGGTTGTCAAAGGGGGAGCCAGGGGCTACACCTTC
.,TRBJ2-7,TRBV5-6,few,CASSLLREFYEQYF,TGTGCCAGCAGCTTGCTACGGGAGTTCTACGAGCAGTACTTC
TRBD2,TRBJ2-2,TRBV5-4,.,CASRSGTSGTGELFF,TGTGCCAGCAGATCCGGGACTAGCGGGACCGGGGAGCTGTTTTTT
TRBD2,TRBJ2-2,TRBV5-1,.,CASSLRGLAGVSAGELFF,TGCGCCAGCAGCTTAAGGGGACTAGCGGGAGTTTCTGCCGGGGAGCTGTTTTTT
.,TRBJ1-1,TRBV11-2,.,CASSLVLNTEAFF,TGTGCCAGCAGCTTAGTGCTAAACACTGAAGCTTTCTTT
TRBD1,TRBJ1-6,TRBV7-9,.,CASSSRQGENSPLHF,TGTGCCAGCAGCTCCCGACAGGGGGAGAATTCACCCCTCCACTTT
.,TRBJ2-2,TRBV6-1,.,CASIPQSNTGELFF,TGTGCCAGCATCCCCCAATCGAACACCGGGGAGCTGTTTTTT
.,TRBJ1-5,TRBV6-5,.,CASSLGGGQPQHF,TGTGCCAGCAGTCTAGGGGGGGGCCAGCCCCAGCATTTT
.,TRBJ1-1,TRBV18,.,CASSPSGNTEAFF,TGTGCCAGCTCACCCTCCGGGAACACTGAAGCTTTCTTT
TRBD1,TRBJ1-2,TRBV30,.,CAWRVQGQSYGYTF,TGTGCCTGGAGGGTCCAGGGACAGAGCTATGGCTACACCTTC
.,TRBJ1-2,TRBV7-9,.,CASSLRGDYGYTF,TGTGCCAGCAGCTTACGAGGGGATTATGGCTACACCTTC
.,TRBJ1-6,TRBV6-6,.,CASSYFPTQPNSPLHF,TGTGCCAGCAGTTATTTCCCCACACAACCCAATTCACCCCTCCACTTT
TRBD1,TRBJ2-7,TRBV7-9,.,CASSLPRQGAQEQYF,TGTGCCAGCAGCTTACCCCGGCAGGGGGCGCAGGAGCAGTACTTC
TRBD2,TRBJ2-3,TRBV4-1,.,CASSRDGTSGGSSTDTQYF,TGCGCCAGCAGCCGCGACGGGACTAGCGGGGGATCTAGCACAGATACGCAGTATTTT
.,TRBJ1-6,TRBV6-5,once,CASSYSGQGINSPLHF,TGTGCCAGCAGTTACTCCGGGCAGGGGATTAATTCACCCCTCCACTTT
TRBD1,TRBJ2-7,TRBV6-6,.,CASSPPGGSYEQYF,TGTGCCAGCAGTCCCCCAGGGGGCTCCTACGAGCAGTACTTC
.,TRBJ1-3,TRBV5-1,.,CASSLEGGDRNTIYF,TGCGCCAGCAGCTTGGAGGGGGGTGATCGGAACACCATATATTTT
.,TRBJ2-1,TRBV7-2,.,CASSPEADYNEQFF,TGTGCCAGCAGCCCCGAGGCAGACTACAATGAGCAGTTCTTC
.,TRBJ2-1,TRBV19,.,CASNPGSPAYNEQFF,TGTGCCAGTAACCCGGGTAGTCCCGCCTACAATGAGCAGTTCTTC
TRBD1,TRBJ2-1,TRBV10-1,.,CASSEVWGTGGNEQFF,TGCGCCAGCAGTGAAGTTTGGGGGACAGGGGGCAATGAGCAGTTCTTC
.,TRBJ1-1,TRBV4-1,few,CASSPGVARTNTEAFF,TGCGCCAGCAGCCCAGGGGTAGCCAGAACGAACACTGAAGCTTTCTTT
.,TRBJ2-7,TRBV7-2,.,CASSLAGGREQYF,TGTGCCAGCAGCTTAGCTGGGGGGCGCGAGCAGTACTTC
TRBD2,TRBJ2-3,TRBV19,once,CASRISGSTDTQYF,TGTGCCAGTAGGATTAGCGGGAGTACAGATACGCAGTATTTT
.,TRBJ1-1,TRBV7-2,.,CASSLADRGTEAFF,TGTGCCAGCAGCTTAGCCGACAGAGGCACTGAAGCTTTCTTT
.,TRBJ2-3,TRBV30,.,CAWSAGADTQYF,TGTGCCTGGAGTGCTGGAGCAGATACGCAGTATTTT
.,TRBJ2-1,TRBV7-2,.,CASCIGGSSYNEQFF,TGTGCCAGCTGTATCGGGGGTAGCTCCTACAATGAGCAGTTCTTC
.,TRBJ1-1,TRBV15,.,CATTLGGTLYEAFF,TGTGCCACTACCCTCGGGGGTACCTTATATGAAGCTTTCTTT
.,TRBJ1-1,TRBV10-1,.,CASSETVNTEAFF,TGCGCCAGCAGTGAGACGGTGAACACTGAAGCTTTCTTT
TRBD1,TRBJ1-4,TRBV4-3,.,CASSHDTGGNEKLFF,TGCGCCAGCAGCCACGATACAGGGGGCAATGAAAAACTGTTTTTT
.,TRBJ2-1,TRBV11-2,few,CASSSPKGPTYNEQFF,TGTGCCAGCAGCTCTCCCAAAGGGCCCACCTACAATGAGCAGTTCTTC
TRBD1,TRBJ1-1,TRBV10-3,.,CAIARTGGVNTEAFF,TGTGCCATCGCCCGGACAGGGGGCGTGAACACTGAAGCTTTCTTT
.,TRBJ1-1,TRBV28,.,CASRVQGANTEAFF,TGTGCCAGCAGAGTACAGGGCGCGAACACTGAAGCTTTCTTT
TRBD1,TRBJ1-6,TRBV6-6,.,CASSRTGDVNNSPLHF,TGTGCCAGCAGTAGGACAGGGGATGTGAATAATTCACCCCTCCACTTT
.,TRBJ2-7,TRBV30,.,CAWKVYGGAHEQYF,TGTGCCTGGAAAGTGTACGGCGGGGCCCACGAGCAGTACTTC
TRBD1,TRBJ2-2,TRBV4-1,.,CASSLQTGGVGTGELFF,TGCGCCAGCAGCCTTCAGACAGGGGGCGTCGGCACCGGGGAGCTGTTTTTT
.,TRBJ1-5,TRBV2,.,CASSEEARSGQPQHF,TGTGCCAGCAGTGAAGAGGCCAGGTCAGGCCAGCCCCAGCATTTT
.,TRBJ1-6,TRBV27,.,CASKDFSSYNSPLHF,TGTGCCAGCAAGGATTTTAGCTCCTATAATTCACCCCTCCACTTT
TRBD2,TRBJ2-7,TRBV27,.,CASSLAGGGAYEQYF,TGTGCCAGCTCACTAGCGGGAGGTGGAGCCTACGAGCAGTACTTC
.,TRBJ2-2,TRBV5-1,.,CASSPAGLWSNTGELFF,TGCGCCAGCAGCCCGGCTGGGCTTTGGTCGAACACCGGGGAGCTGTTTTTT
.,TRBJ1-5,TRBV19,.,CASSIGGFSNQPQHF,TGTGCCAGTAGTATTGGGGGGTTTAGCAATCAGCCCCAGCATTTT